This TCR beta chain was profiled in a study of OX40 agonist ivuxolimab in advanced cancers. Study context: Patients received the agonistic anti-OX40 (CD134) antibody ivuxolimab. Aged roughly 23 to 90 with a mean of 60 years, they were approximately 80% male.

This CDR3 is built from 17 residues. Turning to this clone: Antigen unknown.

Whole-study results and caveats: Blood T cells, both CD4+ and CD8+, expanded clonally by week 6 at 0.1 to 3.0 mg/kg. Not determined was the antigen specificity of the expanded peripheral T cells.

The table came from immunoSEQ multiplex PCR; TCRdb's copy has only in-frame clones and leaves some out. The sample includes 70,000 or so clones, about 93% seen only once; the top ten take roughly 7.5%. The chain is built from TRBV21-1 and TRBJ1-3. TRBV21-1 is noted as a pseudogene. The sequence was collected from an adult with an advanced solid tumor such as melanoma, head and neck, liver or kidney cancer. Material: CD4+ or CD8+ T cells sorted from blood, obtained in a trial of the OX40 agonist ivuxolimab. This CDR3 is CASSNHPPGGNSDTIYF. DNA of the CDR3: TGTGCCAGCAGCAACCATCCCCCGGGAGGTAATTCGGACACCATATATTTT.